These 26 T cell receptor beta chains share one sample of origin, sequenced in a study of blood T cell repertoires in COVID-19. Generated by immunoSEQ multiplex PCR, the TCRdb table keeps only in-frame clones and is missing some. In the table there are around 180,000 clones, over 75% of which are singletons. Sample: peripheral blood. The receptors stem from a man aged 35-49 years with active or convalescent COVID-19.

The chain is built from TRBV5-1 and TRBJ1-1; TRBD1 matches 9 bases. The V gene end was trimmed by 3 bases and the J gene end by 0 bases; junction bases not matched to a gene: 6. Germline V gene lookup returns CDR1 SGHRS and CDR2 YFSETQ. This CDR3 spans 16 amino acids. Here the CDR3 reads CASSSGQGVLNTEAFF. CDR3 nucleotide sequence: TGCGCCAGCAGCTCGGGACAGGGAGTTTTGAACACTGAAGCTTTCTTT.

The chain employs TRBV3-1 (or the pseudogene TRBV3-2) and TRBJ2-7; 7 positions match TRBD2. Germline V gene lookup returns CDR1 LGHDT and CDR2 YNNKEL (reference sequence). This CDR3 is 15 amino acids long. J lost 6 bases, V lost 1 base, and 9 bases had no gene match. The CDR3 spells CASSQVFKRGGEQYF. The CDR3, as DNA: TGTGCCAGCAGCCAAGTCTTTAAGCGGGGCGGCGAGCAGTACTTC.

V usage is TRBV2 and J usage is TRBJ1-4, with a possible D match to TRBD1 (6 bases). Germline V gene data show CDR1 as SNHLY and CDR2 as FYNNEI. The length of the CDR3 is 15 residues. V was trimmed by 7 bases and J by 10 bases, leaving 22 bases between them. The CDR3 reads CASTPDKGGGPKLFF. The CDR3 nucleotides read TGTGCCAGCACCCCTGATAAGGGAGGGGGACCAAAACTGTTTTTT.

The chain recombines TRBV28 with TRBJ1-4, with TRBD1 identical over 8 bases. J gave up 6 bases and V 0 bases, and 3 bases lay outside the gene matches. The CDR3 is 15 amino acids. Germline V gene sequence: CDR1 MDHEN, CDR2 SYDVKM. CDR3 sequence: CASSLWGRGHEKLFF. CDR3 nucleotides: TGTGCCAGCAGTTTATGGGGCAGGGGGCATGAAAAACTGTTTTTT.

CDR3 sequence reads: CASSLQGSYNSPLHF. DNA for the CDR3: TGTGCCAGCAGCTTGCAGGGCTCCTATAATTCACCCCTCCACTTT. The chain uses TRBV5-4 and TRBJ1-6, with D tentatively TRBD1 (5 bases). This CDR3 region has 15 residues. V lost 1 base to trimming and J lost 0 bases, with 5 bases between them. Germline lookup yields CDR1 SGHNT and CDR2 YYREEE (reference sequence).

The table lists this clone with a count of one. V gene TRBV7-9 combines with J gene TRBJ1-6, with 9 bases identical to TRBD1. The J segment lost 10 bases and the V segment lost 1 base, leaving 5 bases of the junction unmatched. This CDR3 spans 15 amino acids. CDR1 and CDR2 from the germline V gene are SEHNR and FQNEAQ (reference sequence). This CDR3 is CASSLVQGAGSPLHF. The CDR3 DNA reads TGTGCCAGCAGCTTAGTACAGGGGGCGGGATCACCCCTCCACTTT.

The chain links TRBV3-1 (or the pseudogene TRBV3-2) to TRBJ2-7; TRBD1 aligns across 7 bases. Germline CDR1 and CDR2: LGHDT and YNNKEL (reference sequence). Trimming took 1 base from V and 2 from J; bases not matched to a gene: 11. This CDR3 is 17 amino acids long. CDR3 protein: CASSQGVWAGGTYEQYF. Here the CDR3 DNA reads TGTGCCAGCAGCCAAGGAGTATGGGCAGGGGGAACCTACGAGCAGTACTTC.

The genes are TRBV7-9 and TRBJ1-1, with D perhaps matching TRBD1 (6 bases). Trimming took 1 base from V and 0 from J, leaving 9 bases between them. CDR3 size: 15 residues. Germline values: CDR1 SEHNR, CDR2 FQNEAQ (reference sequence). This CDR3 is CASSLEGTLNTEAFF. Written as DNA, the CDR3 is TGTGCCAGCAGCTTAGAAGGGACACTGAACACTGAAGCTTTCTTT.

The rearrangement links TRBV6-6 to TRBJ1-5; the D gene is possibly TRBD1 (5 bases). V gave up 7 bases and J gave up 3 bases, with 13 bases separating them. The CDR3 consists of 14 residues. From germline, CDR1 is MNHNY and CDR2 SVGAGI (reference sequence). The CDR3 bases are TGTGCCAGCAACCCTTGGGGCCTCAATCAGCCCCAGCATTTT. This gives the protein CASNPWGLNQPQHF.

The chain is built from TRBV6-1 and TRBJ1-1, with 8 positions matching TRBD1. The J segment lost 4 bases and the V segment lost 1 base, leaving 2 bases of the junction unmatched. Germline CDR1 and CDR2: MNHNS and SASEGT. This CDR3 is 14 amino acids long. Here the CDR3 reads CASSEVGQGTEAFF. Here the CDR3 DNA reads TGTGCCAGCAGTGAAGTCGGACAGGGCACTGAAGCTTTCTTT.

DNA for the CDR3: TGTGCCAGCTCCCCGGCCTACGAGCAGTACTTC. It yields the protein CASSPAYEQYF. The chain recombines TRBV18 with TRBJ2-7; D unclear. Per the germline V gene, CDR1 is KGHSH and CDR2 is LQKENI. The CDR3 extends over 11 amino acids. Trimming shortened V by 6 bases and J by 2 bases, and 5 bases separated the two germline ends.

The V and J genes are TRBV27 and TRBJ2-5, with D perhaps TRBD2 (5 bases). This CDR3 is built from 18 residues. Trimming took 5 bases from V and 4 from J, leaving 26 bases between them. Per the germline V gene, CDR1 is MNHEY and CDR2 is SMNVEV (reference sequence). CDR3 residues: CASSIRPFRGGLRETQYF. For the CDR3, the DNA is TGTGCCAGCAGTATCCGCCCCTTTCGGGGTGGGTTGAGAGAGACCCAGTACTTC.

The chain joins TRBV11-3 to TRBJ2-2; TRBD1 matches 8 bases. Germline V gene sequence: CDR1 SGHNT, CDR2 YENEEA. The CDR3 is made up of 16 amino acids. Unmatched junction bases numbered 9, after V lost 5 bases and J lost 4 bases. The CDR3 spells CASSQRGQGATGELFF. In nucleotides, the CDR3 is TGTGCCAGCAGCCAAAGGGGGCAGGGGGCCACCGGGGAGCTGTTTTTT.

The rearrangement uses TRBV11-2 and TRBJ1-2; TRBD1 agrees at 10 bases. With V trimmed by 4 bases and J by 3 bases, 17 bases remained unmatched. From germline, CDR1 is SGHAT and CDR2 FQNNGV. This CDR3 contains 19 residues. The CDR3 region has the DNA TGTGCCAGCAGCTCACCGGTCGGGACAGGGGCAATTTTCGACTATGGCTACACCTTC. Protein: CASSSPVGTGAIFDYGYTF.

This chain joins TRBV2 and TRBJ2-1, with 7 nucleotides matching TRBD1. This CDR3 is 16 amino acids long. V shed 3 bases and J 5 bases; nucleotides not matched to a gene: 10. Per the germline V gene, CDR1 is SNHLY and CDR2 is FYNNEI. CDR3 in amino acids: CASSDSLRQGDNEQFF. The CDR3 region has the DNA TGTGCCAGCAGTGATAGCTTGCGACAGGGCGACAATGAGCAGTTCTTC.

The chain carries TRBV30 and TRBJ1-6; D is perhaps TRBD1 (6 bases). The CDR3 has 18 amino acids. V was pared by 7 bases and J by 1 base, with 23 bases between. The germline CDR1 and CDR2 sequences are GTSNPN and SVGIG (reference sequence). CDR3 coding DNA: TGTGCCTACGACCGGGACATCTCCACGGGGTCCTATAATTCACCCCTCCACTTT. It translates to CAYDRDISTGSYNSPLHF.

The count of this clone is one. The chain links TRBV28 to TRBJ1-6, with 8 bases aligning to TRBD1. This CDR3 region has 14 residues. From germline, CDR1 is MDHEN and CDR2 SYDVKM. Unmatched junction bases numbered 8, after V lost 6 bases and J lost 10 bases. The CDR3: CASSPRTGRSPLHF. The CDR3 DNA reads as TGTGCCAGCAGCCCCAGGACAGGGCGGTCACCCCTCCACTTT. Supplemented by reference TRBV28 and TRBJ1-6, the full variable domain reads DVKVTQSSRYLVKRTGEKVFLECVQDMDHENMFWYRQDPGLGLRLIYFSYDVKMKEKGDIPEGYSVSREKKERFSLILESASTNQTSMYLCASSPRTGRSPLHFGNGTRLTVT.

This sequence joins TRBV5-4 and TRBJ2-3; the match to TRBD1 covers 8 bases. This CDR3 is built from 14 residues. The V segment lost 3 bases and the J segment 5 bases; nucleotides outside the gene matches: 5. Germline V gene lookup returns CDR1 SGHNT and CDR2 YYREEE (reference sequence). The CDR3 bases are TGTGCCAGCAGCTCTCCGACAGGGGAAGATACGCAGTATTTT. Its protein product is CASSSPTGEDTQYF. Filled out from reference TRBV5-4 and TRBJ2-3, the complete variable domain reads ETGVTQSPTHLIKTRGQQVTLRCSSQSGHNTVSWYQQALGQGPQFIFQYYREEENGRGNFPPRFSGLQFPNYSSELNVNALELDDSALYLCASSSPTGEDTQYFGPGTRLTVL.

This clone appeared once. V gene TRBV18 combines with J gene TRBJ1-2; D perhaps matches TRBD1 (5 bases). The germline V and J ends were trimmed by 2 bases and 0 bases, with 16 bases remaining between them. Per the germline V gene, CDR1 is KGHSH and CDR2 is LQKENI. This CDR3 is 17 amino acids long. CDR3 DNA: TGTGCCAGCTCACCAGAAGCGACAGACCCTTCTAACTATGGCTACACCTTC. Translating it yields CASSPEATDPSNYGYTF.

V and J are TRBV19 and TRBJ2-6; 12 bases line up with TRBD2. V lost 3 bases and J lost 0; bases outside the gene matches: 3. This CDR3 is built from 18 residues. Germline CDR1 reads LNHDA; CDR2 reads SQIVND (reference sequence). The CDR3 coding sequence is TGTGCCAGTAGTATGGTGGGACTAGCGGGCTCTGGGGCCAACGTCCTGACTTTC. Its protein product is CASSMVGLAGSGANVLTF.

This chain joins TRBV29-1 and TRBJ1-5, with D maybe TRBD1 (5 bases). Germline loops: CDR1 SQVTM, CDR2 ANQGSEA. CDR3 length equals 13 residues. Trimming took off 6 bases at V and 1 base at J, with 10 bases between the two ends. The CDR3 nucleotides read TGCAGCGTCCTGGGGGGGAGCAATCAGCCCCAGCATTTT. Translation gives CSVLGGSNQPQHF. The whole variable domain, remainder taken from reference TRBV29-1 and TRBJ1-5, is SAVISQKPSRDICQRGTSLTIQCQVDSQVTMMFWYRQQPGQSLTLIATANQGSEATYESGFVIDKFPISRPNLTFSTLTVSNMSPEDSSIYLCSVLGGSNQPQHFGDGTRLSIL.

The genes are TRBV11-2 and TRBJ2-4; 9 bases agree with TRBD2. Trimming removed 1 base from V and 3 bases from J; junction bases left unmatched: 4. CDR1 and CDR2 (germline): SGHAT, FQNNGV. This CDR3 contains 16 residues. This CDR3 reads CASSLGSGGFKNIQYF. The CDR3 DNA sequence: TGTGCCAGCAGCTTAGGTAGCGGGGGTTTCAAAAACATTCAGTACTTC.

The chain joins TRBV6-2 or TRBV6-3 to TRBJ2-3; 8 bases line up with TRBD2. V lost 5 bases to trimming and J lost 0 bases; unmatched junction nucleotides: 4. From germline, CDR1 is MNHEY and CDR2 SVGEGT. This CDR3 is built from 15 residues. As DNA, the CDR3 is TGTGCCAGCAGTAATAGCGGGGCTAGCACAGATACGCAGTATTTT. Residues: CASSNSGASTDTQYF.

The chain is built from TRBV6-5 and TRBJ1-6; maybe TRBD1 (5 bases). Between the trimmed V and J ends, which lost 8 bases and 10 bases, there was a span of 12 bases. This CDR3 spans 12 amino acids. The germline CDR1 and CDR2 sequences are MNHEY and SVGAGI. The CDR3 DNA follows: TGTGCCAGCGGATGGACAAACTCACCCCTCCACTTT. The encoded protein is CASGWTNSPLHF.

Notes on this clone: In the same sample, other DNA sequences code for this CDR3. The V gene is TRBV18, the J gene TRBJ1-1; a weak D match, TRBD1 (6 bases). The length of the CDR3 is 13 residues. Trimming removed 6 bases from V and 2 bases from J, with 10 bases in between. Germline lookup yields CDR1 KGHSH and CDR2 LQKENI. The CDR3 spells CASSRTVNTEAFF. The CDR3, as DNA: TGTGCCAGCTCCCGGACAGTAAACACTGAAGCTTTCTTT.

This rearrangement joins TRBV5-1 to TRBJ2-2; TRBD2 agrees at 10 bases. The CDR3 is 18 residues long. From germline, CDR1 is SGHRS and CDR2 YFSETQ. With V trimmed by 4 bases and J by 2 bases, 11 bases remained unmatched. This CDR3 is CASSIQPAGGPNTGELFF. The CDR3, as DNA: TGCGCCAGCAGCATACAACCAGCGGGGGGGCCAAACACCGGGGAGCTGTTTTTT.